Sequencing of this T cell receptor (beta chain) was carried out in a study of cytomegalovirus exposure and HLA in healthy donors. Study-level information: Of all 400 or so donors who were genotyped, roughly 81% belonged to the Caucasian-associated ancestry cluster.

Whole-study findings and limits: Productive rates of about 87% or about 30% were seen for most TCR beta V segments in an earlier analysis. Reportedly, diagnosis of cytomegalovirus status by the classifier showed high specificity and sensitivity. On later analysis, the bulk of CMV-associated TCR beta chains appeared to be HLA-restricted.

Concerning this clone: The antigen remains unidentified.

Use of 60 Vbeta and 13 Jbeta primers characterized the PCR. Produced via immunoSEQ multiplex PCR; TCRdb's table is partial and in-frame only. Its clone listing holds about 170,000 clones. Germline CDR1 reads MNHEY; CDR2 reads SVGAGI. The CDR3 extends over 15 amino acids. V gave up 7 bases and J gave up 1 base, with 16 bases separating them. The sequenced sample consisted of PBMCs. This rearrangement joins TRBV6-5 to TRBJ1-1, with a possible D match to TRBD1 (5 bases). The clonotype was recovered from a woman younger than 30 in good health and CMV-seropositive. CDR3: CASKRGRTQNTEAFF. CDR3 in DNA: TGTGCCAGCAAACGAGGGAGGACACAGAACACTGAAGCTTTCTTT.